These 23 T cell receptor beta chains were all obtained from the same sample, sequenced in a study of blood T cell repertoires in COVID-19 (TCRdb year 2020). Library creation used the immunoSEQ multiplex PCR assay. TCRdb holds this immuneACCESS table with in-frame rearrangements only. Some clones are missing; in checked studies, unresolved V genes explain under half, and the rest has no known cause. Recorded for this sample are roughly 40,000 clones; roughly 93% of them occurred a single time. Together, the top ten hold about a tenth of the sample. The specimen sequenced was peripheral blood. The receptors were sampled from a man aged 50 or older with active COVID-19.

J is TRBJ1-1 and V is TRBV9, with D perhaps matching TRBD1 (5 bases). The CDR3 totals 12 residues. Germline V gene sequence: CDR1 SGDLS, CDR2 YYNGEE. Trimming took 3 bases from V and 6 from J, leaving 9 bases between them. The CDR3 protein is CASSAGGAEAFF. CDR3 nucleotides: TGTGCCAGCAGCGCCGGGGGGGCTGAAGCTTTCTTT.

J is TRBJ2-7 and V is TRBV7-9; TRBD1 matches 7 bases. This CDR3 region has 15 residues. The V gene's germline CDR1 is SEHNR and CDR2 FQNEAQ (reference sequence). V was clipped by 4 bases and J by 4 bases; unmatched bases: 10. In nucleotides, the CDR3 is TGTGCCAGCAGCTCACGGGACAGTTCTTTTTACGAGCAGTACTTC. This sequence encodes CASSSRDSSFYEQYF.

This clone showed up just once. The chain is built from TRBV5-5 and TRBJ2-2; unclear D gene. The germline gives CDR1 SGHKS, CDR2 YYEKEE (reference sequence). The CDR3 spans 15 residues. Deletions cut 5 bases from V and 0 bases from J, with 11 bases between. CDR3 in amino acids: CASRPLVANTGELFF. CDR3 nucleotide sequence: TGTGCCAGCAGACCGCTAGTCGCGAACACCGGGGAGCTGTTTTTT.

The chain recombines TRBV5-5 with TRBJ1-3; a possible D gene is TRBD1 (5 bases). There are 17 residues in the CDR3. Trimming removed 4 bases from V and 0 bases from J, with 17 bases in between. From germline, CDR1 is SGHKS and CDR2 YYEKEE (reference sequence). The CDR3: CASSMPREVTSGNTIYF. CDR3 nucleotides: TGTGCCAGCAGCATGCCCAGGGAAGTCACCTCTGGAAACACCATATATTTT.

This chain connects TRBV19 to TRBJ1-5, with 10 bases that match TRBD1. With 3 bases clipped from V and 1 base from J, the junction kept 3 bases outside the gene matches. The CDR3 is made up of 16 amino acids. The germline CDR1 and CDR2 sequences are LNHDA and SQIVND (reference sequence). CDR3 in amino acids: CASSIGDRGSNQPQHF. The CDR3 region has the DNA TGTGCCAGTAGTATCGGGGACAGGGGCAGCAATCAGCCCCAGCATTTT.

The table lists this clone with a count of one. The chain uses TRBV29-1 and TRBJ2-1; D perhaps matches TRBD2 (6 bases). V was clipped by 3 bases and J by 5 bases, with 11 bases between them. This CDR3 comprises 13 residues. The germline V gene encodes CDR1 SQVTM and CDR2 ANQGSEA. The CDR3 sequence: CSVDRAGDNEQFF. The CDR3 nucleotides are TGCAGCGTTGACAGAGCGGGTGACAATGAGCAGTTCTTC.

This chain uses TRBV29-1 with TRBJ1-1; 8 nucleotides agree with TRBD1. Germline V gives CDR1 SQVTM, CDR2 ANQGSEA. This CDR3 contains 13 residues. V dropped 5 bases and J dropped 1; count of bases not matched to a gene: 3. DNA of the CDR3: TGCAGCGTTCGGACAGGGCCGAACACTGAAGCTTTCTTT. Protein product: CSVRTGPNTEAFF. The full variable domain, its missing parts supplied by reference TRBV29-1 and TRBJ1-1, is SAVISQKPSRDICQRGTSLTIQCQVDSQVTMMFWYRQQPGQSLTLIATANQGSEATYESGFVIDKFPISRPNLTFSTLTVSNMSPEDSSIYLCSVRTGPNTEAFFGQGTRLTVV.

This clone was seen a handful of times. V and J are TRBV27 and TRBJ2-3, with 8 bases lining up with TRBD2. The CDR3 is made up of 14 amino acids. The trim removed 3 bases at V and 6 bases at J, leaving 5 bases unmatched. Germline CDR1 is MNHEY and CDR2 is SMNVEV (reference sequence). CDR3 amino acids: CASSFGGGRDTQYF. CDR3 bases: TGTGCCAGCAGTTTTGGAGGCGGGAGGGATACGCAGTATTTT.

This chain joins TRBV4-2 and TRBJ2-5; D possibly corresponds to TRBD1 (5 bases). The CDR3 has 15 residues. Germline CDR1 LGHNA, CDR2 YNFKEQ. V was cut by 5 bases and J by 4 bases, with 17 bases left in between. CDR3 protein: CASSSRQISPETQYF. Here the CDR3 DNA reads TGTGCCAGCAGCTCCCGACAGATTTCACCAGAGACCCAGTACTTC.

A remark on this clone: The junction departs from germline at one end; a sequencing error may be responsible. The V gene is TRBV30, the J gene TRBJ2-1, with 16 bases lining up with TRBD2. The length of the CDR3 is 14 residues. Germline V CDR1 and CDR2: GTSNPN, SVGIG (reference sequence). CDR3 DNA: TGTGCGGCGGGACTAGCGGGAGGGAGACATGAACAGTTCTTC. It yields the protein CAAGLAGGRHEQFF.

This clone has only a few counts. The chain couples TRBV19 to TRBJ2-2, with 7 nucleotides matching TRBD1. Germline V lookup: CDR1 LNHDA, CDR2 SQIVND (reference sequence). V was clipped by 3 bases and J by 6 bases; unmatched bases: 10. The CDR3 spans 16 residues. DNA of the CDR3: TGTGCCAGTAGTATGGGCGACAGGGTAGGGCCCGGGGAGCTGTTTTTT. It yields the protein CASSMGDRVGPGELFF.

The chain uses TRBV7-2 and TRBJ2-7, with D possibly matching TRBD1 (5 bases). CDR3 length: 13 residues. Looked up from germline, CDR1 is SGHTA and CDR2 is FQGNSA. Trimming left V 1 base short and J 3 bases short, with 7 bases between. The CDR3 DNA is TGTGCCAGCAGCTTAGGGACATTCTACGAGCAGTACTTC. It codes for CASSLGTFYEQYF. The full variable domain, in which reference TRBV7-2 and TRBJ2-7 provide the parts outside the CDR3, is GAGVSQSPSNKVTEKGKDVELRCDPISGHTALYWYRQSLGQGLEFLIYFQGNSAPDKSGLPSDRFSAERTGGSVSTLTIQRTQQEDSAVYLCASSLGTFYEQYFGPGTRLTVT.

In its sample, this clone was seen once. V gene TRBV6-5 combines with J gene TRBJ2-2, with D possibly being TRBD1 (6 bases). The V end was cut by 7 bases, the J end by 1 base, with 10 bases between. Germline-derived CDR1 and CDR2 are MNHEY and SVGAGI. The CDR3 loop spans 14 amino acids. CDR3 loop: CASIGQRNTGELFF. The CDR3 bases are TGTGCCAGCATTGGACAGAGGAACACCGGGGAGCTGTTTTTT.

V gene TRBV7-8 combines with J gene TRBJ1-4; a possible D gene is TRBD1 (5 bases). The V and J ends lost 4 bases and 5 bases respectively, with 14 bases between them. The CDR3 is 15 amino acids. Germline CDR1 is SGHVS and CDR2 is FQNEAQ. The CDR3 region has the DNA TGTGCCAGCAGCTCCCTCGGGGGAAAAAATGAAAAACTGTTTTTT. Protein product: CASSSLGGKNEKLFF.

The chain has TRBV30 and TRBJ2-3; D is undetermined. Germline V gene data show CDR1 as GTSNPN and CDR2 as SVGIG (reference sequence). The CDR3 loop spans 13 amino acids. V was pared by 2 bases and J by 4 bases, with 10 bases between. The CDR3 DNA follows: TGTGCCTGGAGTCGAGAGCTAGCAGATACGCAGTATTTT. Translating it yields CAWSRELADTQYF.

The chain joins TRBV11-2 to TRBJ1-2; 9 nucleotides match TRBD1. The CDR3 covers 17 residues. V shed 4 bases and J 4 bases; nucleotides not matched to a gene: 13. The germline V gene encodes CDR1 SGHAT and CDR2 FQNNGV. Here the CDR3 reads CASSSPTGGTGSYGYTF. The CDR3 region has the DNA TGTGCCAGCAGCTCACCAACAGGGGGGACAGGGAGCTATGGCTACACCTTC.

The chain is built from TRBV25-1 and TRBJ2-4; 7 bases map to TRBD2. The junction had 2 bases not matched to a gene; V was cut back by 3 bases and J by 0 bases. The CDR3 totals 15 residues. The germline V gene encodes CDR1 MGHDK and CDR2 SYGVNS. CDR3 DNA sequence: TGTGCCAGCAGTGACGGGGGGTTAGCCAAAAACATTCAGTACTTC. As protein: CASSDGGLAKNIQYF.

The rearrangement uses TRBV24-1 and TRBJ2-5; D might be TRBD1 (5 bases). This CDR3 has 11 amino acids. Germline CDR1 reads KGHDR; CDR2 reads SFDVKD. The V end lost 7 bases, the J end lost 3 bases, and 5 bases lay between the germline ends. The CDR3 DNA is TGTGCCACCAGCAGGGAAGAGACCCAGTACTTC. Its translation is CATSREETQYF.

This chain joins TRBV7-3 and TRBJ2-1; 11 nucleotides match TRBD2. With V trimmed by 3 bases and J by 6 bases, 4 bases remained unmatched. The CDR3 is 15 residues long. CDR1 and CDR2 (germline): SGHTA, FQGTGA. The CDR3 sequence: CASSFNSGRGNEQFF. The CDR3 DNA is TGTGCCAGCAGCTTTAATAGCGGGAGGGGCAATGAGCAGTTCTTC. Full variable domain (missing parts from reference TRBV7-3 and TRBJ2-1): GAGVSQTPSNKVTEKGKYVELRCDPISGHTALYWYRQSLGQGPEFLIYFQGTGAADDSGLPNDRFFAVRPEGSVSTLKIQRTERGDSAVYLCASSFNSGRGNEQFFGPGTRLTVL.

To note about this clone: The same CDR3 is also encoded by other DNA sequences in this sample. V usage is TRBV6-1 and J usage is TRBJ2-7; TRBD1 might be the D (6 bases). Trimming took off 2 bases at V and 1 base at J, with 9 bases between the two ends. The length of the CDR3 is 14 residues. Germline CDR1 reads MNHNS; CDR2 reads SASEGT. CDR3 sequence reads: CASSEPGASYEQYF. The CDR3, as DNA: TGTGCCAGCAGTGAACCAGGGGCTTCCTACGAGCAGTACTTC.

In nucleotides, the CDR3 is TGTGCCAGCAGCCCCCATAGAACTAGCGGGAGGAGCACCGGGGAGCTGTTTTTT. Its translation is CASSPHRTSGRSTGELFF. The rearrangement uses TRBV4-2 and TRBJ2-2; 12 positions agree with TRBD2. With 4 bases clipped from V and 4 bases from J, the junction kept 10 bases outside the gene matches. The germline V gene encodes CDR1 LGHNA and CDR2 YNFKEQ. The CDR3 contains 18 residues.

The chain couples TRBV5-1 to TRBJ2-1; D not certain. The CDR3 totals 16 residues. From germline, CDR1 is SGHRS and CDR2 YFSETQ. The germline V and J ends were trimmed by 0 bases and 2 bases, with 12 bases remaining between them. This CDR3 reads CASSLVRVDPYNEQFF. CDR3 bases: TGCGCCAGCAGCTTGGTGAGAGTCGATCCCTACAATGAGCAGTTCTTC.

The gene calls are TRBV3-1 (or the pseudogene TRBV3-2) and TRBJ2-1; D possibly corresponds to TRBD2 (5 bases). The CDR3 extends over 15 amino acids. With 3 bases removed from V and 2 bases from J, the gap between germline ends came to 11 bases. Germline CDR1 is LGHDT and CDR2 is YNNKEL (reference sequence). The DNA for the CDR3 is TGTGCCAGCAGCCAGCTAGGGAGTCCCTACAATGAGCAGTTCTTC. Translation: CASSQLGSPYNEQFF.